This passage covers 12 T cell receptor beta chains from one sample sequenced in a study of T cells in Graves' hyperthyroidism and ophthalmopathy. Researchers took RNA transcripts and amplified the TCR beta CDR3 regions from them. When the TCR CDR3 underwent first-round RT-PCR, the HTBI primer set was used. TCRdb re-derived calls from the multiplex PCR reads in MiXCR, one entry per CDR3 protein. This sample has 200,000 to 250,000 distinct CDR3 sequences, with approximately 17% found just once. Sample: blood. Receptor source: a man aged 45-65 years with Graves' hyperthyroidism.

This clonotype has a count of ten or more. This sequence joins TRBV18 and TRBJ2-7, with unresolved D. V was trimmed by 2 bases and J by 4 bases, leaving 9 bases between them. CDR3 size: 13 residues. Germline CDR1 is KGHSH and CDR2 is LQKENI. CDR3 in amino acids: CASSPIGPYEQYF. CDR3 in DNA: TGTGCCAGCTCACCAATCGGGCCATACGAGCAGTACTTC.

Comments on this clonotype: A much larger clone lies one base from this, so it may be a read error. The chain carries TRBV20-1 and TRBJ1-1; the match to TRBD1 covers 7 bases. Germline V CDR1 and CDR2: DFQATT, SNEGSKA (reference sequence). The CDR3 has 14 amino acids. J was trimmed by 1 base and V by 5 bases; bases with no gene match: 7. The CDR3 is CSAPDRYPNTEAFF. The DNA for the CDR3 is TGCAGTGCTCCGGACAGGTACCCGAACACTGAAGCTTTCTTT.

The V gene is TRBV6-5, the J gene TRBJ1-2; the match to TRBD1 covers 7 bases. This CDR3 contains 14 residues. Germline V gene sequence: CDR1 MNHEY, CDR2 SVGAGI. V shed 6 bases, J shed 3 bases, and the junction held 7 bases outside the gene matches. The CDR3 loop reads CASSRYTGDYGYTF. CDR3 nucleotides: TGTGCCAGCAGCCGATACACAGGGGACTATGGCTACACCTTC.

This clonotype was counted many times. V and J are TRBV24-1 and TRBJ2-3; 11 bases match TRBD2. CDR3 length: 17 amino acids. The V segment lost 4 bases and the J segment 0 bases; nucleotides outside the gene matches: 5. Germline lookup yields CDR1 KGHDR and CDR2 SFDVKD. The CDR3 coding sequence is TGTGCCACCAGTGACCCCGGGACTAGCGGTAGCACAGATACGCAGTATTTT. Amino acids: CATSDPGTSGSTDTQYF.

The CDR3 protein is CASSHSGTEETQYF. CDR3 nucleotide sequence: TGTGCCAGCAGTCACTCCGGGACGGAAGAGACCCAGTACTTC. The rearrangement uses TRBV2 and TRBJ2-5; the D call may be TRBD1 or TRBD2 (5 bases each). CDR3 length: 14 residues. CDR1 SNHLY and CDR2 FYNNEI come from the germline V gene. Trimming cost V 5 bases and J 3 bases, with 13 bases left between them.

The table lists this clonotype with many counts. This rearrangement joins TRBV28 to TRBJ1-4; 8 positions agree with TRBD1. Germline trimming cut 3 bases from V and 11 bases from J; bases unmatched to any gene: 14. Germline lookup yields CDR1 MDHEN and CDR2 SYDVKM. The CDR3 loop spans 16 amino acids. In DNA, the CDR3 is TGTGCCAGCAGTTTGAATAGGGCAGGGGGCGCGCAGAAACTGTTTTTT. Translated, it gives CASSLNRAGGAQKLFF.

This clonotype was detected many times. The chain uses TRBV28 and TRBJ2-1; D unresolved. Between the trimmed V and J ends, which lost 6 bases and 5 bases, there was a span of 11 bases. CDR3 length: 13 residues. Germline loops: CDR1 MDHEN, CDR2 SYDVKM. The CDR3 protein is CASSHPMNNEQFF. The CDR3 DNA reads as TGTGCCAGCAGCCACCCTATGAACAATGAGCAGTTCTTC.

CDR3 in amino acids: CATSRDFGAGNTIYF. CDR3 bases: TGTGCCACCAGCAGAGATTTCGGGGCTGGAAACACCATATATTTT. This rearrangement joins TRBV15 to TRBJ1-3; D remains unclear. The CDR3 contains 15 residues. Trimming removed 0 bases at V and 2 bases at J, with 8 bases between. Germline assignment: CDR1 LNHNV and CDR2 YYDKDF (reference sequence).

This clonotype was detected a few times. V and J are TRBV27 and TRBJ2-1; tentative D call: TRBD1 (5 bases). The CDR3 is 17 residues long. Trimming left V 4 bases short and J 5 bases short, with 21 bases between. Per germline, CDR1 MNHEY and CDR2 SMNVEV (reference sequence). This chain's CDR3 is CASSSLSTERYNNEQFF. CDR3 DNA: TGTGCCAGCAGTTCCCTCTCGACAGAAAGATACAACAATGAGCAGTTCTTC.

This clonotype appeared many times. The CDR3 sequence is CASSSPMSYEQYF. The CDR3 nucleotides are TGTGCCAGCAGCTCACCGATGTCGTACGAGCAGTACTTC. This chain connects TRBV11-2 to TRBJ2-7, with unresolved D. V lost 4 bases to trimming and J lost 4 bases, with 11 bases between them. The CDR3 consists of 13 residues. Germline values: CDR1 SGHAT, CDR2 FQNNGV. The whole variable domain, remainder taken from reference TRBV11-2 and TRBJ2-7, is EAGVAQSPRYKIIEKRQSVAFWCNPISGHATLYWYQQILGQGPKLLIQFQNNGVVDDSQLPKDRFSAERLKGVDSTLKIQPAKLEDSAVYLCASSSPMSYEQYFGPGTRLTVT.

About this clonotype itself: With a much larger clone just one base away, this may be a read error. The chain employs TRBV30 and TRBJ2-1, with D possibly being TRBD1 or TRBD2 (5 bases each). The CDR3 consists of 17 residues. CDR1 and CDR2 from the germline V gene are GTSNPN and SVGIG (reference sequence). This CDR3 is CAWNPKIRGRFYNEQSF. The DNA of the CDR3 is TGTGCCTGGAATCCTAAAATCCGGGGCCGTTTCTACAATGAGCAGTCCTTC.

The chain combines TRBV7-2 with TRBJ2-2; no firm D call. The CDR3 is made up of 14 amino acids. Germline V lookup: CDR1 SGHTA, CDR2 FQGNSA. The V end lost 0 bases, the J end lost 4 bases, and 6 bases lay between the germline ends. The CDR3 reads CASSLATPTGELFF. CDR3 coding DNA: TGTGCCAGCAGCTTAGCGACCCCCACCGGGGAGCTGTTTTTT.